The next 8 T cell receptor beta chains were all read from a single sample in a study of T cells in Graves' hyperthyroidism and ophthalmopathy. RNA transcripts provided the source from which TCR beta CDR3 regions were amplified. HTBI primers were used for first-round RT-PCR of the TCR CDR3. Each CDR3 protein gets one entry after TCRdb re-called the multiplex PCR reads with MiXCR. Counted here are about 580,000 distinct CDR3 sequences, roughly 46% occurring once; the ten biggest clones make up around 7.7%. Material: peripheral blood or thyroid tissue (not recorded which). Receptor source: a woman aged 18 to 35 with Graves' hyperthyroidism.

This clonotype was seen repeatedly, ten times or more. This chain uses TRBV5-6 with TRBJ1-5; TRBD1 might be the D (6 bases). The CDR3 is 15 amino acids. The V gene lost 0 bases and the J gene lost 6 bases, with 13 bases spanning the gap. CDR1 is SGHDT, CDR2 YYEEEE, per germline. The CDR3 protein is CASSLARDNLQPQHF. The CDR3 bases are TGTGCCAGCAGCTTGGCCCGGGACAATCTTCAGCCCCAGCATTTT. The full variable domain, completed using reference TRBV5-6 and TRBJ1-5, is DAGVTQSPTHLIKTRGQQVTLRCSPKSGHDTVSWYQQALGQGPQFIFQYYEEEERQRGNFPDRFSGHQFPNYSSELNVNALLLGDSALYLCASSLARDNLQPQHFGDGTRLSIL.

This clonotype was found once. J is TRBJ2-1 and V is TRBV20-1; a weak D match, TRBD2 (6 bases). CDR1 is DFQATT and CDR2 is SNEGSKA in the germline V gene (reference sequence). The CDR3 contains 16 residues. The germline V and J ends were trimmed by 3 bases and 7 bases, with 22 bases remaining between them. The DNA for the CDR3 is TGCAGTGCTAGGAGGGATTCATCGGGAGCGCCTAATGAGCAGTTCTTC. It specifies CSARRDSSGAPNEQFF.

This chain connects TRBV29-1 to TRBJ2-5; perhaps TRBD1 as D (6 bases). Germline V gene lookup returns CDR1 SQVTM and CDR2 ANQGSEA. The CDR3 is 13 residues long. V shed 5 bases and J shed 9 bases, with 19 bases lying between them. The CDR3 sequence: CSVQGNSNQPQYF. CDR3 DNA: TGCAGCGTTCAGGGGAATAGCAATCAGCCCCAGTACTTC.

This clonotype was detected ten times or more. The chain uses TRBV7-3 and TRBJ2-5; D possibly corresponds to TRBD2 (6 bases). Germline V gene data show CDR1 as SGHTA and CDR2 as FQGTGA. The V and J ends lost 5 bases and 9 bases respectively, with 19 bases between them. CDR3 length equals 14 residues. CDR3 amino acids: CASSDIAVGAAQYF. CDR3 DNA: TGTGCCAGCAGCGATATAGCGGTTGGGGCGGCCCAGTACTTC.

This clonotype was found many times. The rearrangement joins TRBV6-2 or TRBV6-3 to TRBJ1-2, with D unresolved. Germline V gene lookup returns CDR1 MNHEY and CDR2 SVGEGT. The CDR3 covers 13 residues. The V end lost 5 bases, the J end lost 2 bases, and 9 bases lay between the germline ends. The CDR3 sequence is CASSDGRNYGYTF. Here the CDR3 DNA reads TGTGCCAGCAGTGACGGACGAAACTATGGCTACACCTTC.

Of note for this clonotype: Given the absence of the conserved phenylalanine or tryptophan at the CDR3 end, a read error is likely. The chain uses TRBV12-3 or TRBV12-4 and TRBJ1-1; D is possibly TRBD1 (6 bases). This CDR3 contains 13 residues. The V gene lost 8 bases and the J gene lost 0 bases, with 10 bases spanning the gap. The CDR3 protein is CASLDRLNTEAFL. Here the CDR3 DNA reads TGTGCCAGCCTTGACAGGTTGAACACTGAAGCTTTCCTT.

This clonotype was picked up many times. J is TRBJ1-5 and V is TRBV7-9; no definite D call. V was cut by 6 bases and J by 1 base, with 10 bases left in between. The CDR3 consists of 14 residues. Germline V gene lookup returns CDR1 SEHNR and CDR2 FQNEAQ (reference sequence). CDR3 region: CASSQLDSNQPQHF. The CDR3 bases are TGTGCCAGCAGTCAGCTCGACAGCAATCAGCCCCAGCATTTT.

This clonotype is a singleton in its sample. V and J are TRBV5-1 and TRBJ1-1, with D perhaps matching TRBD1 (5 bases). The CDR3 totals 16 residues. Germline CDR1 reads SGHRS; CDR2 reads YFSETQ. V was pared by 0 bases and J by 3 bases, with 15 bases between. The CDR3 sequence: CASSLALQGRYTEAFF. For the CDR3, the DNA is TGCGCCAGCAGCTTGGCCCTTCAGGGCAGGTACACTGAAGCTTTCTTT.